The subject of this entry is one T cell receptor (beta chain). The antigen remains unidentified. Germline CDR1 reads SGHTA; CDR2 reads FQGNSA. The CDR3 is 15 residues long. J gave up 2 bases and V 1 base, and 3 bases lay outside the gene matches. 200 to 250 ng DNA, about 33,000 T cell genomes, went into each sorted-subset replicate PCR. The method was immunoSEQ multiplex PCR; TCRdb's version includes in-frame clones alone and lacks a portion of them. The table has some 1 million clones, roughly 70% seen once; the top ten hold approximately 1.5%. The sample is drawn from a study of shared clonotypes between healthy human individuals. Study-wide findings and caveats: Exclusively blood specimens were collected; tissue repertoires likely differ. The naive CD4 repertoires of several donors were compared, and roughly 5% of clonotypes were shared.

Adult donors, all healthy and HIV-negative, had no recent acute infections or vaccinations. Sequenced: memory CD4+ T cells sorted from blood. The subset denotes: CD45RA-negative fraction. The TCR sequence derives from a man younger than 30 in good health. The chain recombines TRBV7-2 with TRBJ2-3; 7 bases fit TRBD1. The CDR3 loop reads CASSLGGQNTDTQYF. The CDR3 DNA reads TGTGCCAGCAGCTTAGGGGGACAGAACACAGATACGCAGTATTTT.